The rows below give T cell receptor beta chains drawn from one sample of a study of blood T cell repertoires in COVID-19. The assay was immunoSEQ multiplex PCR, and TCRdb's table has in-frame clones only and misses some. In the table there are 300,000 to 400,000 clones, roughly 86% of which are singletons. Sequencing input: peripheral blood. All receptors come from a man aged 25 to 40 with COVID-19, enrolled during active disease. CDR3s include the opening cysteine and the closing phenylalanine or tryptophan.

V	J	CDR3
TRBV6-2/TRBV6-3	TRBJ2-5	CASSYQETQYF
TRBV7-9	TRBJ2-7	CASSFTGEDEQYF
TRBV24-1	TRBJ2-7	CATSGAGSYEQYF
TRBV19	TRBJ1-5	CASTIPGLRQPQHF
TRBV12-3/TRBV12-4	TRBJ1-3	CASSPSNTIYF
TRBV6-5	TRBJ2-7	CASWAGGISYEQYF
TRBV5-8	TRBJ2-1	CASSLTGASYNEQFF
TRBV28	TRBJ1-3	CASSYVGKGRANSGNTIYF
TRBV2	TRBJ1-6	CASSEWGLLRAGALHF
TRBV6-5	TRBJ1-5	CASRTGNQPQHF
TRBV6-9	TRBJ2-5	CASSYRPTGAGETQYF
TRBV7-8	TRBJ2-1	CASSLEIGTSGSNEQFF
TRBV4-1	TRBJ2-7	CASSQDGTDYEQYF
TRBV5-4	TRBJ2-5	CASSLEVERGGDETQYF
TRBV27	TRBJ1-5	CASSNTGFQPQHF
TRBV6-5	TRBJ1-1	CASSRGVNTEAFF
TRBV4-2	TRBJ2-6	CASSQKQGSNSGANVLTF
TRBV15	TRBJ2-1	CATSPWTTWDEQFF
TRBV4-2	TRBJ1-2	CASSQETGHFNYGYTF
TRBV9	TRBJ2-1	CASSATLYPNWGQNSYNEQFF
TRBV18	TRBJ2-1	CASSGLALNEQFF
TRBV6-5	TRBJ2-7	CASSYSSGGYEQYF
TRBV7-2	TRBJ1-4	CASSTSGTLEKLFF
TRBV9	TRBJ1-1	CASSSTTGEAFF
TRBV18	TRBJ2-1	CASSPVGLAGYNEQFF
TRBV7-9	TRBJ2-6	CATPRGANVLTF
TRBV6-5	TRBJ2-7	CASTTGVSYEQYF
TRBV18	TRBJ1-2	CASSPLAGNYGYTF
TRBV7-8	TRBJ2-3	CASSRGGGGLDTQYF
TRBV5-6	TRBJ2-5	CASSLGLAGQETQYF
TRBV24-1	TRBJ1-1	CATSDPGGGRTEAFF
TRBV25-1	TRBJ2-2	CASATSGTYTGELFF
TRBV5-1	TRBJ2-1	CASSSNLAWEQFF
TRBV25-1	TRBJ1-1	CASSEFGGRNTEAFF
TRBV5-8	TRBJ2-7	CASSLEDRIYEQYF
TRBV5-6	TRBJ2-7	CASSWGQGNYEQYF
TRBV6-2/TRBV6-3	TRBJ2-3	CASSSRGGPPSDTQYF
TRBV12-3/TRBV12-4	TRBJ2-1	CASRVESLNEQFF
TRBV27	TRBJ2-7	CASRLTGTYEQYF
TRBV7-9	TRBJ2-5	CASSYLTSGARETQYF
TRBV11-3	TRBJ2-3	CASSLARLRDTQYF
TRBV7-6	TRBJ1-1	CASSLGGTDEAFF
TRBV6-2/TRBV6-3	TRBJ2-5	CASSNRAGGETQYF
TRBV21-1	TRBJ1-1	CASSNLRRVRTGRPRLCTEAFF
TRBV4-3	TRBJ1-2	CASSRQGAVGYTF
TRBV4-3	TRBJ2-1	CASSQEPTGVNEQFF
TRBV5-4	TRBJ2-7	CASSFGGTGFEQYF
TRBV5-1	TRBJ2-6	CASSPLSGANVLTF
TRBV2	TRBJ2-3	CASSEAYGRGRADLGRDTQYF
TRBV19	TRBJ2-5	CASSTGQQETQYF
TRBV9	TRBJ2-3	CASSVVYGASTDTQYF
TRBV19	TRBJ1-5	CASKQDRRDQPQHF
TRBV6-5	TRBJ1-2	CASSYSGQGGYGYTF
TRBV19	TRBJ2-3	CASSMGLWNTDTQYF
TRBV25-1	TRBJ2-7	CASSAQLGQGGYAYEQYF